This entry features one T cell receptor (beta chain) sequence. Antigen: not known. Random hexamers were used to reverse transcribe 0.5 to 1 ug of RNA. TCRdb reprocessed the immunoSEQ multiplex PCR reads via MiXCR and lists one record per CDR3 protein. The profile shows 400,000 or so distinct CDR3 sequences, approximately 85% of them singletons. This record belongs to a study of CD8 T cells in Susac syndrome. General study findings and limits: The study recognized that its TCR sequencing and HLA analysis covered a relatively small number of individuals.

The CDR3 has 16 amino acids. Looked up from germline, CDR1 is KGHDR and CDR2 is SFDVKD. Trimming left V 1 base short and J 4 bases short, with 12 bases between. This receptor was identified in a human donor with multiple sclerosis. This sequence joins TRBV24-1 and TRBJ2-2; possible D gene TRBD2, 5 bases. Source material: CD8+ T cells from PBMCs. The CDR3 loop is CATSDFEGEGTGELFF. The CDR3 nucleotides read TGTGCCACCAGTGATTTTGAGGGAGAGGGCACCGGGGAGCTGTTTTTT.